One and the same sample provided the 30 T cell receptor beta chains below, sequenced in a study of T cell repertoires in cytomegalovirus infection. TCRdb re-analysed the reads in MiXCR, keeping a single row per CDR3 protein. This sample has fewer than 1,000,000 distinct CDR3 sequences, with about a third found just once. Their specific antigens are unknown. The sample here was cultured CD8+ T cells from PBMCs, taken from culture after CMV antigen stimulation. All receptors derive from a human donor in good health (CMV status not recorded). Some clones in this sample may be carry-over from other donors' samples.

This clonotype occurred many times. The chain uses TRBV7-2 and TRBJ1-1, with TRBD1 as a possible D gene (5 bases). V lost 2 bases and J lost 6, with 22 bases in between. The CDR3 runs to 17 residues. CDR1 is SGHTA and CDR2 is FQGNSA in the germline V gene. The CDR3 spells CASSLRVRGTTTPEAFF. Written as DNA, the CDR3 is TGTGCCAGCAGCTTAAGGGTTAGGGGCACCACAACACCTGAAGCTTTCTTT.

In this sample, this clonotype turned up once. This may arise from a read error, as a much more abundant clone is one base away. This sequence joins TRBV7-8 and TRBJ2-5; D may correspond to TRBD1 or TRBD2 (5 bases each). The CDR3 sequence is 18 residues long. CDR1 is SGHVS and CDR2 is FQNEAQ in the germline V gene. The CDR3 protein is CVSSLVISGTSYQETQYF. For the CDR3, the DNA is TGTGTCAGCAGCTTAGTGATCTCCGGGACCTCATATCAAGAGACCCAGTACTTC.

This clonotype was counted between two and nine times. The chain uses TRBV6-1 and TRBJ1-5, with TRBD1 matching over 10 bases. Germline CDR1 is MNHNS and CDR2 is SASEGT. This CDR3 contains 15 residues. V was pared by 8 bases and J by 7 bases, with 11 bases of the junction left unmatched. CDR3 protein: CASREGQGSRQPQHF. For the CDR3, the DNA is TGTGCCAGCCGGGAGGGACAGGGGAGTCGGCAGCCCCAGCATTTT.

The sample holds a few counts of this clonotype. CDR3 region: CASSVAGDRGDEQFF. CDR3 sequence (DNA): TGTGCCAGCAGCGTAGCGGGGGACAGGGGTGATGAGCAGTTCTTC. The J gene is TRBJ2-1, the V gene TRBV9; 10 bases match TRBD1. Germline V lookup: CDR1 SGDLS, CDR2 YYNGEE. CDR3 length equals 15 residues. Germline trimming cut 0 bases from V and 8 bases from J; bases unmatched to any gene: 5.

The chain is built from TRBV7-2 and TRBJ1-4; D is perhaps TRBD1 (6 bases). The CDR3 runs 16 residues. Germline CDR1 SGHTA, CDR2 FQGNSA. V was cut by 3 bases and J by 0 bases, with 11 bases left in between. The CDR3 loop is CASSFTGRATNEKLFF. The CDR3 DNA follows: TGTGCCAGCAGCTTCACAGGGCGTGCAACTAATGAAAAACTGTTTTTT.

At least ten counts were recorded for this clonotype. The chain recombines TRBV6-1 with TRBJ1-2; D is perhaps TRBD1 (5 bases). Germline CDR1 and CDR2: MNHNS and SASEGT. The CDR3 loop spans 14 amino acids. V was trimmed by 9 bases and J by 0 bases, leaving 14 bases between them. CDR3 amino acids: CASIQVPANYGYTF. In DNA, the CDR3 is TGTGCCAGTATACAGGTGCCGGCTAACTATGGCTACACCTTC.

This chain connects TRBV27 to TRBJ1-6, with 7 nucleotides matching TRBD1. The germline CDR1 and CDR2 sequences are MNHEY and SMNVEV (reference sequence). With 4 bases clipped from V and 6 bases from J, the junction kept 6 bases outside the gene matches. The CDR3 loop spans 15 amino acids. CDR3 protein: CASSYRDRPNSPLHF. The CDR3 nucleotides read TGTGCCAGCAGTTATCGGGACAGACCTAATTCACCCCTCCACTTT.

For the CDR3, the DNA is TGTGCCAGCAGGGGGTTGGGCGAGCAGTTCTTC. It specifies CASRGLGEQFF. This chain uses TRBV6-5 with TRBJ2-1; D unresolved. The CDR3 spans 11 residues. The germline CDR1 and CDR2 sequences are MNHEY and SVGAGI. V lost 6 bases, J lost 10 bases, and 10 bases lay in between.

This chain connects TRBV7-6 to TRBJ1-5; 9 bases align to TRBD1. Germline V gene sequence: CDR1 SGHVS, CDR2 FNYEAQ. This CDR3 contains 14 residues. With V trimmed by 5 bases and J by 6 bases, 5 bases remained unmatched. CDR3 loop: CASSRDRESQPQHF. DNA of the CDR3: TGTGCCAGCAGCAGGGACAGGGAAAGTCAGCCCCAGCATTTT.

This clonotype showed up just a few times. The chain carries TRBV27 and TRBJ2-3, with unresolved D. The CDR3 extends over 15 amino acids. V lost 6 bases to trimming and J lost 4 bases, with 17 bases between them. Germline V CDR1 and CDR2: MNHEY, SMNVEV (reference sequence). CDR3 sequence: CASSTSLPVADTQYF. Here the CDR3 DNA reads TGTGCCAGCAGCACCTCACTCCCGGTCGCAGATACGCAGTATTTT.

The V call is TRBV19, the J call TRBJ2-1; D not resolved. Trimming cost V 0 bases and J 3 bases, with 12 bases left between them. The CDR3 is 16 amino acids. From germline, CDR1 is LNHDA and CDR2 SQIVND (reference sequence). The CDR3 here is CASSIDGFPSYNEQFF. CDR3 in DNA: TGTGCCAGTAGTATAGACGGTTTCCCCAGCTACAATGAGCAGTTCTTC.

This clonotype showed up just a few times. V is TRBV6-2 or TRBV6-3 and J is TRBJ1-2, with D hard to call. V shed 0 bases and J shed 4 bases, with 12 bases lying between them. In germline, CDR1 is MNHEY, CDR2 SVGEGT. The CDR3 spans 15 residues. The CDR3 sequence is CASSYSQALAYGYTF. In DNA form, the CDR3 reads TGTGCCAGCAGTTACTCCCAGGCCCTCGCCTATGGCTACACCTTC.

This clonotype has a single count. A much larger clone lies one base from this, so it may be a read error. This chain links TRBV19 with TRBJ1-1; 8 positions match TRBD1. Per germline, CDR1 LNHDA and CDR2 SQIVND (reference sequence). The CDR3 covers 12 residues. Written as DNA, the CDR3 is TGTTCCAGTAGCTCGGACAGGGATAGGGCTTTCTTT. Encoded protein: CSSSSDRDRAFF. The entire variable domain, with the rest obtained from reference TRBV19 and TRBJ1-1, is as follows: DGGITQSPKYLFRKEGQNVTLSCEQNLNHDAMYWYRQDPGQGLRLIYYSQIVNDFQKGDIAEGYSVSREKKESFPLTVTSAQKNPTAFYLCSSSSDRDRAFFGQGTRLTVV.

This clonotype was detected a few times. The V gene is TRBV6-2 or TRBV6-3, the J gene TRBJ1-6; possible D gene TRBD1, 5 bases. The V gene lost 2 bases and the J gene lost 4 bases, with 12 bases spanning the gap. CDR1 MNHEY and CDR2 SVGEGT come from the germline V gene. The CDR3 is 16 residues long. The CDR3 reads CASSYPGHEYNSPLHF. CDR3 coding DNA: TGTGCCAGCAGTTACCCGGGGCACGAATATAATTCACCCCTCCACTTT.

The chain carries TRBV7-9 and TRBJ2-5; no firm D call. Germline lookup yields CDR1 SEHNR and CDR2 FQNEAQ (reference sequence). The CDR3 has 13 amino acids. Trimming stripped 4 bases from V and 4 bases from J, with 10 bases between. For the CDR3, the DNA is TGTGCCAGCAGCTCGAACTACCCAGAGACCCAGTACTTC. Translating gives CASSSNYPETQYF.

This clonotype showed up many times. V is TRBV12-3 or TRBV12-4 and J is TRBJ1-1; D is perhaps TRBD1 (5 bases). The CDR3 is 13 amino acids. Trimming shortened V by 6 bases and J by 4 bases, and 12 bases separated the two germline ends. For the CDR3, the DNA is TGTGCCAGCAGCGGCACAGGACCCACTGAAGCTTTCTTT. Its translation is CASSGTGPTEAFF.

The chain recombines TRBV7-9 with TRBJ1-2; 8 bases align to TRBD1. The CDR3 spans 14 residues. V shed 4 bases and J 5 bases; nucleotides not matched to a gene: 6. Germline values: CDR1 SEHNR, CDR2 FQNEAQ (reference sequence). This CDR3 is CASSYGQGRYGYTF. In DNA form, the CDR3 reads TGTGCCAGCAGCTATGGACAGGGACGATATGGCTACACCTTC.

The gene calls are TRBV19 and TRBJ2-1; tentatively, D is TRBD1 or TRBD2 (5 bases each). The CDR3 totals 17 residues. Germline V gene data show CDR1 as LNHDA and CDR2 as SQIVND (reference sequence). The germline V and J ends were trimmed by 5 bases and 4 bases, with 21 bases remaining between them. As DNA, the CDR3 is TGTGCCAGTAGTCCTCCGCCCCATGGGGGTAGATACAATGAGCAGTTCTTC. It is translated as CASSPPPHGGRYNEQFF.

The chain combines TRBV28 with TRBJ2-1, with 8 bases aligning to TRBD1. V dropped 3 bases and J dropped 5; count of bases not matched to a gene: 12. Germline lookup yields CDR1 MDHEN and CDR2 SYDVKM. The CDR3 contains 17 residues. DNA of the CDR3: TGTGCCAGCAGTTTTAGGACAGGGCCCTACCCGAACAATGAGCAGTTCTTC. Translating gives CASSFRTGPYPNNEQFF.

This rearrangement joins TRBV27 to TRBJ2-1; 7 bases line up with TRBD1. The CDR3 runs to 14 residues. Germline CDR1 MNHEY, CDR2 SMNVEV (reference sequence). V was pared by 5 bases and J by 8 bases, with 9 bases of the junction left unmatched. CDR3 DNA: TGTGCCAGCAGTCTACAGGGGTTAATTGATGAGCAGTTCTTC. As protein: CASSLQGLIDEQFF.

The chain recombines TRBV10-2 with TRBJ1-4, with TRBD1 as a possible D gene (5 bases). This CDR3 region has 15 residues. The germline gives CDR1 WSHSY, CDR2 SAAADI. The V end lost 3 bases, the J end lost 7 bases, and 15 bases lay between the germline ends. The CDR3 protein is CASSDNGAPSEKLFF. In DNA form, the CDR3 reads TGCGCCAGCAGTGATAATGGGGCGCCGAGTGAAAAACTGTTTTTT.

Remarks on this clonotype: A junction boundary mismatches the germline segment, possibly from a read error. The J gene is TRBJ1-1, the V gene TRBV19; D gene ambiguous. The CDR3 totals 13 residues. Germline CDR1 and CDR2: LNHDA and SQIVND (reference sequence). The CDR3 loop reads CGSSISENTEAFF. In DNA form, the CDR3 reads TGTGGCAGTAGTATTTCCGAAAACACTGAAGCTTTCTTT.

A few counts support this clonotype. This chain joins TRBV10-3 and TRBJ2-1, with D tentatively TRBD2 (6 bases). CDR1 is ENHRY and CDR2 is SYGVKD in the germline V gene. V was clipped by 3 bases and J by 2 bases, with 17 bases between them. The CDR3 runs to 17 residues. The CDR3 protein is CAISDPLAGSPYNEQFF. The CDR3 DNA sequence: TGTGCCATCAGTGATCCTCTTGCGGGGTCGCCCTACAATGAGCAGTTCTTC.

The rearrangement uses TRBV9 and TRBJ2-1; no clear D. V was pared by 1 base and J by 0 bases, with 8 bases between. Germline CDR1 SGDLS, CDR2 YYNGEE. This CDR3 has 15 residues. The CDR3 reads CASSVTSVSYNEQFF. In DNA, the CDR3 is TGTGCCAGCAGCGTAACATCAGTCTCCTACAATGAGCAGTTCTTC.

Only a few counts were recorded for this clonotype. This CDR3 reads CASSYRLSDTQYF. CDR3 bases: TGTGCCAGCAGTTACAGGCTATCTGATACGCAGTATTTT. The chain uses TRBV6-2 or TRBV6-3 and TRBJ2-3; no clear D gene. CDR3 length: 13 amino acids. V gave up 2 bases and J gave up 6 bases, with 9 bases separating them. The germline gives CDR1 MNHEY, CDR2 SVGEGT.

This clonotype was counted ten times or more. The chain recombines TRBV7-6 with TRBJ2-1; 7 nucleotides match TRBD1. Germline loops: CDR1 SGHVS, CDR2 FNYEAQ. This CDR3 has 16 amino acids. V dropped 3 bases and J dropped 0; count of bases not matched to a gene: 5. For the CDR3, the DNA is TGTGCCAGCAGCTTGGAGCAGGGGGACTCCTACAATGAGCAGTTCTTC. Translating it yields CASSLEQGDSYNEQFF.

Only a few counts were recorded for this clonotype. This chain links TRBV28 with TRBJ1-5, with D uncertain. The CDR3 is 14 amino acids. CDR1 is MDHEN and CDR2 is SYDVKM in the germline V gene. V dropped 5 bases and J dropped 3 bases, with 11 bases sitting between them. The CDR3 DNA reads as TGTGCCAGCAGTCCTCAGGCGGACAATCAGCCCCAGCATTTT. This codes for CASSPQADNQPQHF. Full variable domain (outside the CDR3, taken from reference TRBV28 and TRBJ1-5): DVKVTQSSRYLVKRTGEKVFLECVQDMDHENMFWYRQDPGLGLRLIYFSYDVKMKEKGDIPEGYSVSREKKERFSLILESASTNQTSMYLCASSPQADNQPQHFGDGTRLSIL.

The V call is TRBV5-1, the J call TRBJ2-5; no firm D call. V was cut by 2 bases and J by 1 base, with 12 bases left in between. CDR1 is SGHRS, CDR2 YFSETQ, per germline. This CDR3 region has 15 residues. This chain's CDR3 is CASSLTVMGQETQYF. CDR3 sequence (DNA): TGCGCCAGCAGCTTAACAGTCATGGGCCAAGAGACCCAGTACTTC.

Concerning this clonotype: At one end the junction does not follow the germline gene, possibly because of a read error. V and J are TRBV20-1 and TRBJ2-1; TRBD1 is a possible D gene (5 bases). Looked up from germline, CDR1 is DFQATT and CDR2 is SNEGSKA (reference sequence). The CDR3 is 14 amino acids. CDR3 protein: CSARDSFSYNEQFF. CDR3 DNA: TGCAGTGCCAGAGACAGCTTCTCCTACAATGAGCAGTTCTTC.

V usage is TRBV7-9 and J usage is TRBJ2-1; 7 nucleotides agree with TRBD2. Germline V lookup: CDR1 SEHNR, CDR2 FQNEAQ (reference sequence). J lost 0 bases, V lost 6 bases, and 14 bases had no gene match. This CDR3 spans 18 amino acids. The CDR3 here is CASRPREGQRDSYNEQFF. The CDR3 DNA follows: TGTGCCAGCAGACCAAGGGAGGGGCAGAGAGACTCCTACAATGAGCAGTTCTTC.